The rows below give T cell receptor beta chains drawn from one sample of a study of T cells after yellow fever vaccination. TCRdb processed the 5' RACE reads anew with MiXCR; each CDR3 protein has one entry. The sample lists 300,000 to 400,000 distinct CDR3 sequences, almost 4% occurring once. The sequencing used PBMCs, collected 5 days after the yellow fever booster vaccination. The receptors come from a man between 18 and 35 years old who received the YFV17D yellow fever vaccine. Each CDR3 is given with its conserved first and last residue. The D gene is left open where the match is weak. The size of a clone is reported for some rows only, either as once, few or many, or as a class for expanded clones.

NA,many,TRBV5-8,TRBJ2-1,TGTGCCAGCAGCTGGTCAGGGAGCTCCTACAATGAGCAGTTCTTC,CASSWSGSSYNEQFF
NA,many,TRBV20-1,TRBJ1-2,TGCAGTGCCATGGGAGGTGGGAACTATGGCTACACCTTC,CSAMGGGNYGYTF
TRBD1,many,TRBV12-3/TRBV12-4,TRBJ1-6,TGTGCCAGCAGTCCCGGACAGGGGAGTTCACCCCTCCACTTT,CASSPGQGSSPLHF
TRBD1,many,TRBV29-1,TRBJ1-2,TGCAGCGGCACAGGGGCCTCAAGGGGCTACACCTTC,CSGTGASRGYTF
NA,few,TRBV2,TRBJ1-2,TGTGCCAGCAGTGGGGTACAGTCCGCTTACACTAACTATGGCTACACCTTC,CASSGVQSAYTNYGYTF
NA,many,TRBV4-2,TRBJ2-5,TGTGCCAGCAGCCAACAAACAGGGTCGGAGACCCAGTACTTC,CASSQQTGSETQYF
NA,many,TRBV7-9,TRBJ2-7,TGTGCCAGCAGCTTAGGAGGGAGGTCCTACGAGCAGTACTTC,CASSLGGRSYEQYF
NA,NA,TRBV15,TRBJ1-2,TGTGCCACCAGCAGAGCCCAGGGTGTCCCTTATGGCTACACCTTC,CATSRAQGVPYGYTF
NA,NA,TRBV30,TRBJ1-1,TGTGCCTGGAGGATGGGGGGCAGCACTGAAGCTTTCTTT,CAWRMGGSTEAFF
NA,many,TRBV20-1,TRBJ2-7,TGCAGTGCTCCAGCCAGATACGGAGAGCAGTACTTC,CSAPARYGEQYF
NA,few,TRBV6-5,TRBJ2-1,TGTGCCAGCAGTTACCTAGGGGGGCGCGGGAATGAGCAGTTCTTC,CASSYLGGRGNEQFF
NA,few,TRBV4-1,TRBJ1-1,TGCGCCAGCAGGGACAGAATGAACACTGAAGCTTTCTTT,CASRDRMNTEAFF
NA,NA,TRBV6-1,TRBJ1-4,TGTGCCAGCAGTGAAACTGTGAGGTTGGGTGAAAAACTGTTTTTT,CASSETVRLGEKLFF
NA,NA,TRBV3-1,TRBJ2-7,TGTGCCAGCAGCCAAGACTACGGGAAAGACTACGAGCAGTACTTC,CASSQDYGKDYEQYF
NA,NA,TRBV28,TRBJ1-2,TGTGCCAGCAGTCCATCCGGGGGGGCATACAGTGGCTACACCTTC,CASSPSGGAYSGYTF
TRBD1,few,TRBV7-6,TRBJ2-7,TGTGCCAGCAGCTTAGAGTTAGGGGACAGACCCTACGAGCAGTACTTC,CASSLELGDRPYEQYF
NA,many,TRBV7-9,TRBJ2-3,TGTGCCAGCAGCTTATGGTCCGGGGACACAGATACGCAGTATTTT,CASSLWSGDTDTQYF
NA,NA,TRBV4-1,TRBJ2-4,TGCGCCAGCAGCCAGCCGGGTCGAGGGGCCAAAAACATTCAGTACTTC,CASSQPGRGAKNIQYF
NA,NA,TRBV7-3,TRBJ2-3,TGTGCCAGCAGCTGGGCGTACGCAGATACGCAGTATTTT,CASSWAYADTQYF
TRBD2,few,TRBV7-2,TRBJ2-7,TGTGCCAGCAGCTTAAAAGCGGGGGGGAGCTCCTACGAGCAGTACTTC,CASSLKAGGSSYEQYF
NA,NA,TRBV6-6,TRBJ1-1,TGTGCCAGCAGGAACACCAGGGGAGGCACTGAAGCTTTCTTT,CASRNTRGGTEAFF
NA,few,TRBV6-5,TRBJ1-1,TGTGCCAGCAGTCCTACCGGGACGCATTTCCAAGCTTTCTTT,CASSPTGTHFQAFF
NA,NA,TRBV5-5,TRBJ1-3,TGTGCCAGCAGCTTGTATAACGGAAACACCATATATTTT,CASSLYNGNTIYF
NA,many,TRBV25-1,TRBJ1-2,TGTGCCAGCAGTGAATTAACGGGTGGCTACACCTTC,CASSELTGGYTF
NA,NA,TRBV5-4,TRBJ1-1,TGTGCCAGCAGCTTGGATCGGACTCGTCCTTTCTTT,CASSLDRTRPFF
TRBD2,many,TRBV5-1,TRBJ2-3,TGCGCCAGCAGCTTGAGGCCGTTAGCGGGGTCCACAGATACGCAGTATTTT,CASSLRPLAGSTDTQYF
TRBD1,NA,TRBV19,TRBJ1-6,TGTGCCAGTAGTAGACAGGGGCAATCTAACAATAATTCACCCCTCCACTTT,CASSRQGQSNNNSPLHF
NA,many,TRBV6-6,TRBJ2-5,TGTGCCAGCAGTTACTCTACGAAGGGGGGAGAGACCCAGTACTTC,CASSYSTKGGETQYF
NA,NA,TRBV29-1,TRBJ2-7,TGCAGCGTTGACGGGGGTTGGTCCTCCTACGAGCAGTACTTC,CSVDGGWSSYEQYF
TRBD1,many,TRBV7-6,TRBJ2-7,TGTGCCAGCAGCTTATTTGGGGACAGGGGACACGAGCAGTACTTC,CASSLFGDRGHEQYF
NA,many,TRBV6-2/TRBV6-3,TRBJ2-6,TGTGCCAGCAGTTTCCGGGGCTCAGGGGCCAACGTCCTGACTTTC,CASSFRGSGANVLTF
NA,NA,TRBV7-2,TRBJ2-5,TGTGCCAGCAGCTCTAAAGGGTCGGGGCAAGAGACCCAGTACTTC,CASSSKGSGQETQYF
NA,many,TRBV20-1,TRBJ2-3,TGCAGTGCTAGGGTGGGGGGACTCACAGATACGCAGTATTTT,CSARVGGLTDTQYF
NA,many,TRBV6-5,TRBJ1-3,TGTGCCAGCAGTTACTGGGACGCTGTCTCTGGAAACACCATATATTTT,CASSYWDAVSGNTIYF
NA,many,TRBV5-1,TRBJ2-1,TGCGCCAGCAGCGGGGGGGACAACACGGGCAATGAGCAGTTCTTC,CASSGGDNTGNEQFF
NA,many,TRBV5-1,TRBJ2-2,TGCGCCAGCAGCTTGCCGGGACCAGCGAACACCGGGGAGCTGTTTTTT,CASSLPGPANTGELFF
NA,few,TRBV5-4,TRBJ2-2,TGTGCCAGCAGCTTGGGAGGTGGGGAATACACCGGGGAGCTGTTTTTT,CASSLGGGEYTGELFF
NA,many,TRBV4-1,TRBJ2-7,TGCGCCAGCAGCCCTCCCGGCCCCGGGCACGAGCAGTACTTC,CASSPPGPGHEQYF
TRBD1,NA,TRBV6-4,TRBJ1-2,TGTGCCAGCAGTGACTCAGGGACAGTTGGCTACACCTTC,CASSDSGTVGYTF
TRBD1,many,TRBV5-6,TRBJ2-3,TGTGCCAGCAGCCCCCCAGGGGGTCTCGGCACAGATACGCAGTATTTT,CASSPPGGLGTDTQYF